This T cell receptor (beta chain) was sequenced for a study of shared clonotypes between healthy human individuals. This CDR3 has 14 residues. The V gene lost 0 bases and the J gene lost 7 bases, with 12 bases spanning the gap. Germline CDR1 reads SGHVS; CDR2 reads FQNEAQ. Assay execution proceeded at the deep level. Every subset had its genomic DNA shared out evenly among several immunoSEQ plates. The method was immunoSEQ multiplex PCR; TCRdb's version includes in-frame clones alone and lacks a portion of them. The repertoire consists of hundreds of thousands of clones, with 90% to 96% occurring once and the leading ten covering 0.06%. As concerns this clone: The antigen remains undetermined.

General observations from the study: Non-shared clonotypes displayed generation probabilities falling below those of clonotypes present in all four donors. Large sequencing depth failed to make sorted-subset sequencing complete, rarefaction showed.

The receptor was derived from a woman aged 25-40 years in good health. V gene TRBV7-8 combines with J gene TRBJ1-1; weak D call: TRBD1 (6 bases). Sequenced: naive CD4+ T cells sorted from blood. This sample's subset: CD45RA+ positively selected. The CDR3 nucleotides read TGTGCCAGCAGCTTAGCGGTTAAGACAGGTGAAGCTTTCTTT. Amino acids: CASSLAVKTGEAFF.